The 13 T cell receptor beta chains below all came from one sample that was sequenced in a study of blood T cell repertoires in COVID-19 (dated by TCRdb to 2020 to 2021). Receptor libraries were prepared by the immunoSEQ multiplex PCR assay. Imported from immuneACCESS, the table was reduced by TCRdb to in-frame sequences with V and J called. These copies leave out some clones; in studies compared against another copy, an unresolved V gene accounts for under half, and the cause of the remainder is not known. The table for this sample lists about 200,000 clones; about 88% of them were counted only once. The biggest ten clones account for about 5% of the sample. The sample taken for sequencing was peripheral blood. These receptors were obtained from a woman aged 80 or older with acute or convalescent COVID-19.

V is TRBV27 and J is TRBJ1-1; no reliable D call. With 7 bases removed from V and 11 bases from J, the gap between germline ends came to 17 bases. CDR1 MNHEY and CDR2 SMNVEV come from the germline V gene (reference sequence). This CDR3 contains 12 residues. The CDR3 spells CASKTGSLRAFF. The CDR3 DNA sequence: TGTGCCAGCAAAACGGGGTCCCTGAGGGCTTTCTTT.

This chain links TRBV18 with TRBJ1-5; D might be TRBD1 (5 bases). This CDR3 is built from 15 residues. CDR1 is KGHSH and CDR2 is LQKENI in the germline V gene. V shed 4 bases and J shed 0 bases, with 10 bases lying between them. For the CDR3, the DNA is TGTGCCAGCTCACGAACAGGTACTAGCAATCAGCCCCAGCATTTT. Translation: CASSRTGTSNQPQHF.

DNA for the CDR3: TGTGCCAGCACCGGGGGGGACACTGAAGCTTTCTTT. Encoded protein: CASTGGDTEAFF. The chain couples TRBV28 to TRBJ1-1; D possibly corresponds to TRBD1 (5 bases). CDR1 MDHEN and CDR2 SYDVKM come from the germline V gene. The length of the CDR3 is 12 residues. The germline V and J ends were trimmed by 7 bases and 3 bases, with 9 bases remaining between them.

The CDR3 reads CSVLGQGLEKLFF. CDR3 bases: TGCAGCGTTTTGGGACAGGGACTTGAAAAACTGTTTTTT. This rearrangement joins TRBV29-1 to TRBJ1-4; 9 bases fit TRBD1. The CDR3 is 13 residues long. V lost 5 bases, J lost 7 bases, and 5 bases stayed unmatched. Germline CDR1 SQVTM, CDR2 ANQGSEA.

This rearrangement joins TRBV5-4 to TRBJ1-2, with D possibly being TRBD1 (6 bases). Deletions cut 2 bases from V and 8 bases from J, with 16 bases between. The CDR3 runs to 14 residues. Germline V gene data show CDR1 as SGHNT and CDR2 as YYREEE (reference sequence). CDR3 nucleotide sequence: TGTGCCAGCAGCTTCACGGGAGGCCAGGGGGGCTACACCTTC. Translation: CASSFTGGQGGYTF.

This clone was recorded once. The chain recombines TRBV7-2 with TRBJ1-2, with 7 bases that match TRBD1. There are 16 residues in the CDR3. J lost 6 bases, V lost 2 bases, and 12 bases had no gene match. The germline V gene encodes CDR1 SGHTA and CDR2 FQGNSA. This CDR3 is CASSLTGAIRGHGYTF. In DNA form, the CDR3 reads TGTGCCAGCAGCTTAACAGGGGCTATAAGGGGTCATGGCTACACCTTC.

This clone was found once. The chain has TRBV6-5 and TRBJ1-3, with a possible D match to TRBD1 (6 bases). Germline CDR1 MNHEY, CDR2 SVGAGI. The CDR3 has 16 residues. V lost 3 bases, J lost 0 bases, and 12 bases lay in between. As DNA, the CDR3 is TGTGCCAGCAGTTATTCACAGGGCATCTCTGGAAACACCATATATTTT. Translation: CASSYSQGISGNTIYF.

This sequence joins TRBV4-1 and TRBJ2-7, with 10 bases matching TRBD2. Germline CDR1 MGHRA, CDR2 YSYEKL. This CDR3 region has 19 residues. Losses at the gene ends were 0 bases for V and 3 bases for J; bases not matched to a gene: 14. The CDR3 region has the DNA TGCGCCAGCAGCCAAGAAACCGGGACTAGCGTCCCGGAGATCTACGAGCAGTACTTC. Protein: CASSQETGTSVPEIYEQYF.

The chain employs TRBV24-1 and TRBJ1-2; 9 nucleotides match TRBD1. Unmatched junction bases numbered 4, after V lost 4 bases and J lost 2 bases. CDR1 is KGHDR, CDR2 SFDVKD, per germline. This CDR3 has 15 residues. The CDR3 region is CATSDWGTGNYGYTF. CDR3 sequence (DNA): TGTGCCACCAGTGACTGGGGGACAGGGAACTATGGCTACACCTTC.

This clone has only one observation. The chain joins TRBV3-1 (or the pseudogene TRBV3-2) to TRBJ2-1; TRBD2 matches 7 bases. The CDR3 runs 14 residues. Per germline, CDR1 LGHDT and CDR2 YNNKEL (reference sequence). Trimming took 0 bases from V and 10 from J; bases not matched to a gene: 6. CDR3 nucleotide sequence: TGTGCCAGCAGCCAAGACACTAGCGTACGGGAGCAGTTCTTC. Residues: CASSQDTSVREQFF.

The chain has TRBV7-9 and TRBJ1-2, with D perhaps TRBD1 (5 bases). The germline V and J ends were trimmed by 2 bases and 7 bases, with 20 bases remaining between them. Germline V gives CDR1 SEHNR, CDR2 FQNEAQ (reference sequence). CDR3 length: 16 amino acids. The CDR3 spells CASSLQGAGPARGYTF. The DNA of the CDR3 is TGTGCCAGCAGCTTACAAGGGGCAGGGCCCGCCCGTGGCTACACCTTC.

This clone occurred a few times. The V and J genes are TRBV11-3 and TRBJ1-1; D perhaps matches TRBD1 (6 bases). Trimming pared 4 bases from V and 3 bases from J, leaving 24 bases between. The V gene's germline CDR1 is SGHNT and CDR2 YENEEA. The CDR3 runs to 18 residues. The DNA for the CDR3 is TGTGCCAGCAGCTCTATCCAATTAGGGGGTAAGGTCGACACTGAAGCTTTCTTT. Translation gives CASSSIQLGGKVDTEAFF.

The chain carries TRBV7-9 and TRBJ2-5; 11 bases agree with TRBD2. Trimming at V came to 3 bases and at J to 5 bases, leaving 14 bases not matched to a gene. Germline V lookup: CDR1 SEHNR, CDR2 FQNEAQ (reference sequence). The CDR3 runs to 18 residues. The CDR3 protein is CASSFRVAGGPSVETQYF. CDR3 sequence (DNA): TGTGCCAGCAGCTTCAGGGTAGCGGGAGGGCCAAGTGTGGAGACCCAGTACTTC.